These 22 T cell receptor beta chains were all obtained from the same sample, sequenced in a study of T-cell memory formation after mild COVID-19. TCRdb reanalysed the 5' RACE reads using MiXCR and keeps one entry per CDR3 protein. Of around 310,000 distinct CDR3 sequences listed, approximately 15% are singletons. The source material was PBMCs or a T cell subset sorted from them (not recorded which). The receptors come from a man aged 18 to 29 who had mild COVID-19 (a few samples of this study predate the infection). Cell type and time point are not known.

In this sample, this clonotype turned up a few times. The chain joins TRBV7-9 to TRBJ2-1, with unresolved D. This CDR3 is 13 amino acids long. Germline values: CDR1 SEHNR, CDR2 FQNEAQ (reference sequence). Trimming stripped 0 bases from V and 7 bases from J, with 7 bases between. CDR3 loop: CASSLASPNEQFF. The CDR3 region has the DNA TGTGCCAGCAGCTTAGCTAGCCCAAATGAGCAGTTCTTC.

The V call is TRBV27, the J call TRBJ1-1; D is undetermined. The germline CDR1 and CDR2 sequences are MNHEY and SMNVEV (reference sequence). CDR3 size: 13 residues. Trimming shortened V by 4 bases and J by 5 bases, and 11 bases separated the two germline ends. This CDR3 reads CASSWTRTTEAFF. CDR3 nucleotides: TGTGCCAGCAGTTGGACCCGTACAACTGAAGCTTTCTTT.

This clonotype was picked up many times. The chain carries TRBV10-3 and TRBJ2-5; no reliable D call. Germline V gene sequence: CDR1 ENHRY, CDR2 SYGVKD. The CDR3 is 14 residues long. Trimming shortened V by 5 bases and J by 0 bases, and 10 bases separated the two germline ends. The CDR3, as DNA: TGTGCCATCAGTATGGTGGCGGACCAAGAGACCCAGTACTTC. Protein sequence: CAISMVADQETQYF.

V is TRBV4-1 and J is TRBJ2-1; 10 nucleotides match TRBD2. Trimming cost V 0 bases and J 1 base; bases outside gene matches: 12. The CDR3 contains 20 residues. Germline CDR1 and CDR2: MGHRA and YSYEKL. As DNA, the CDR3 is TGCGCCAGCAGCCAAGACGGGCTAGCGGGGGTGTTAGGATCCTACAATGAGCAGTTCTTC. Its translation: CASSQDGLAGVLGSYNEQFF.

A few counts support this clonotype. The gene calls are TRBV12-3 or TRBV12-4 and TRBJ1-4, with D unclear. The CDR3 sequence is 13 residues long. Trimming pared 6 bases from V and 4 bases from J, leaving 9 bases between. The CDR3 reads CASRPGHNEKLFF. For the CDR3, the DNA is TGTGCCAGCAGGCCGGGCCATAATGAAAAACTGTTTTTT.

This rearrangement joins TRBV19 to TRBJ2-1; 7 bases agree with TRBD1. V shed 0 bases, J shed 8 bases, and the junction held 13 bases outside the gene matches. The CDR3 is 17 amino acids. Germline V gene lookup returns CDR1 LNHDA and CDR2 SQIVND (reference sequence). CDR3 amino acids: CASSIDSPGQFGHEQFF. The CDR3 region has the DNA TGTGCCAGTAGTATAGATTCCCCGGGACAGTTCGGTCATGAGCAGTTCTTC. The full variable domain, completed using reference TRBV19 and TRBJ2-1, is DGGITQSPKYLFRKEGQNVTLSCEQNLNHDAMYWYRQDPGQGLRLIYYSQIVNDFQKGDIAEGYSVSREKKESFPLTVTSAQKNPTAFYLCASSIDSPGQFGHEQFFGPGTRLTVL.

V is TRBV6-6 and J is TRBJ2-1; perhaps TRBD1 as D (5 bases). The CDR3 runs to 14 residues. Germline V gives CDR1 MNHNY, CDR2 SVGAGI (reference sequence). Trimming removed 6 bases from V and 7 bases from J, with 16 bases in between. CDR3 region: CASRTGAGRNEQFF. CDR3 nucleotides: TGTGCCAGCAGAACTGGGGCCGGCAGGAATGAGCAGTTCTTC.

The CDR3 DNA is TGTGCCAGCAGTTACAGGGGTTCGGGGTCTGAAGCTTTCTTT. It translates to CASSYRGSGSEAFF. The genes are TRBV6-5 and TRBJ1-1; maybe TRBD1 (5 bases). V gave up 2 bases and J gave up 6 bases, with 13 bases separating them. CDR3 length: 14 residues. The germline CDR1 and CDR2 sequences are MNHEY and SVGAGI.

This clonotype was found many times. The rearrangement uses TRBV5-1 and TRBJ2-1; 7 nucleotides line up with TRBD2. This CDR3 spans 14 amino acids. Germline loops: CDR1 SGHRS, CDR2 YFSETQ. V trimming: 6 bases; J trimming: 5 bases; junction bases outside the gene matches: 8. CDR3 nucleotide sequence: TGCGCCAGCATCCTTGAGCGGGGCCACAATGAGCAGTTCTTC. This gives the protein CASILERGHNEQFF.

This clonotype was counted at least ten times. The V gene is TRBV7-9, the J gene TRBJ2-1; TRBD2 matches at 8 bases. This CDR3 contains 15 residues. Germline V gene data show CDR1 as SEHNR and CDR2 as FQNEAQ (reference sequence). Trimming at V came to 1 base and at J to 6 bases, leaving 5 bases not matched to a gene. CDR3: CASSLEAGGLNEQFF. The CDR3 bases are TGTGCCAGCAGCTTAGAGGCGGGGGGTCTCAATGAGCAGTTCTTC. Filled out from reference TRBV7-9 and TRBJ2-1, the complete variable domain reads DTGVSQNPRHKITKRGQNVTFRCDPISEHNRLYWYRQTLGQGPEFLTYFQNEAQLEKSRLLSDRFSAERPKGSFSTLEIQRTEQGDSAMYLCASSLEAGGLNEQFFGPGTRLTVL.

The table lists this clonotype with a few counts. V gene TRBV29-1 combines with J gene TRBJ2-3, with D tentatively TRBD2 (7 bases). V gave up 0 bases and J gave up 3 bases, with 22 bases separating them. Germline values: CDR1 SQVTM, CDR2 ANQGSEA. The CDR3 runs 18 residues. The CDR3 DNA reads TGCAGCGTTGAAGAGGGGGGGCCTTCGGCAAGCTGGACAGATACGCAGTATTTT. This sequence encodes CSVEEGGPSASWTDTQYF.

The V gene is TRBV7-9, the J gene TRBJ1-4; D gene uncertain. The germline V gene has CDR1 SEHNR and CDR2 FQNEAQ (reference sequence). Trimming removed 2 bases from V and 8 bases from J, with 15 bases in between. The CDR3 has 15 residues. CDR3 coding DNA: TGTGCCAGCAGCTTAAACGGGTTACTCGGGGAAAAACTGTTTTTT. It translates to CASSLNGLLGEKLFF.

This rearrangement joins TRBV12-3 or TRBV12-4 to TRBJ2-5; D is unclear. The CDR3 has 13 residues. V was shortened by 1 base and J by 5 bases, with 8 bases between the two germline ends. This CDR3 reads CASSLGVLETQYF. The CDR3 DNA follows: TGTGCCAGCAGTTTAGGGGTGTTGGAGACCCAGTACTTC.

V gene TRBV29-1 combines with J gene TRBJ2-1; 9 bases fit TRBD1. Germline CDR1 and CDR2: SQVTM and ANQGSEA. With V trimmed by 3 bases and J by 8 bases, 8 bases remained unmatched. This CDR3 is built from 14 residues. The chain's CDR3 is CSVEPTGGFDEQFF. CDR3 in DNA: TGCAGCGTTGAGCCGACAGGGGGATTCGATGAGCAGTTCTTC.

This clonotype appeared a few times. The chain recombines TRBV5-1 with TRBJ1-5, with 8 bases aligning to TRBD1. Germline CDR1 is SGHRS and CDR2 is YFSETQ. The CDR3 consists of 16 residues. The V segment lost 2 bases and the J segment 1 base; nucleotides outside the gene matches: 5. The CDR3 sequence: CASSLGQGGSNQPQHF. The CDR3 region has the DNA TGCGCCAGCAGCTTAGGACAGGGTGGGAGCAATCAGCCCCAGCATTTT.

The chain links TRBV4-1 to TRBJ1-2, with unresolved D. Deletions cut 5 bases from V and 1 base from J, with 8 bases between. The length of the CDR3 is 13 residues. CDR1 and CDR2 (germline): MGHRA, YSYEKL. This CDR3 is CASSTGNNYGYTF. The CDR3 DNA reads TGCGCCAGCAGCACTGGAAATAACTATGGCTACACCTTC.

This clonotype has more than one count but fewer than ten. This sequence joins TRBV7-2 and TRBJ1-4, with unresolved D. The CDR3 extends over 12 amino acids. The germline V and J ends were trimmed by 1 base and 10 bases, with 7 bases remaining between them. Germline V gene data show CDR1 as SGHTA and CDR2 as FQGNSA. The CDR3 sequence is CASSLEWGKLFF. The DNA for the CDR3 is TGTGCCAGCAGCTTAGAATGGGGAAAACTGTTTTTT.

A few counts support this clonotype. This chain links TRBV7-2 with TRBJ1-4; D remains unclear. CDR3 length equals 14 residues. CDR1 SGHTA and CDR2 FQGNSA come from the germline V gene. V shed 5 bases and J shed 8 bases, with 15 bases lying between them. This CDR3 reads CASSRDTGGEKLFF. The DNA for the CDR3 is TGTGCCAGCAGCCGTGACACGGGAGGGGAAAAACTGTTTTTT.

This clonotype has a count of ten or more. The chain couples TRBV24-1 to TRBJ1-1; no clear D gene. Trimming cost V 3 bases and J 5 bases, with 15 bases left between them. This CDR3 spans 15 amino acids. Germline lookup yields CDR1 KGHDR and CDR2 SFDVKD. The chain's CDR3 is CATSDGEGRETEAFF. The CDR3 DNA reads TGTGCCACCAGTGATGGAGAGGGTCGAGAGACTGAAGCTTTCTTT.

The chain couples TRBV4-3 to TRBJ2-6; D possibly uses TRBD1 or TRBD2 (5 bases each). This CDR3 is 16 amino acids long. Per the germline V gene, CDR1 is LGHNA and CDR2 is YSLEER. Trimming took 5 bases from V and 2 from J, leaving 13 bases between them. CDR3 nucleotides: TGCGCCAGCAGCTTGGAGGTGGGGGCTGGGGCCAACGTCCTGACTTTC. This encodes CASSLEVGAGANVLTF.

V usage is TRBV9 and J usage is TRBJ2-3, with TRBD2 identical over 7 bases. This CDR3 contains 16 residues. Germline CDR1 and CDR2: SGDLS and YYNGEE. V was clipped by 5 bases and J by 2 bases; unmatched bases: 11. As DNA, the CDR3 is TGTGCCAGCAGTGATGATAGCGGGTATAACACAGATACGCAGTATTTT. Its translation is CASSDDSGYNTDTQYF.

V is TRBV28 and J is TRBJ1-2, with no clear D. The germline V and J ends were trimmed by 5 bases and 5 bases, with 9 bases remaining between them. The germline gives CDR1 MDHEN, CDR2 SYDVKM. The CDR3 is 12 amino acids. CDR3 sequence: CASSPRSYGYTF. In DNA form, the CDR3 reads TGTGCCAGCAGTCCTCGGAGTTATGGCTACACCTTC.